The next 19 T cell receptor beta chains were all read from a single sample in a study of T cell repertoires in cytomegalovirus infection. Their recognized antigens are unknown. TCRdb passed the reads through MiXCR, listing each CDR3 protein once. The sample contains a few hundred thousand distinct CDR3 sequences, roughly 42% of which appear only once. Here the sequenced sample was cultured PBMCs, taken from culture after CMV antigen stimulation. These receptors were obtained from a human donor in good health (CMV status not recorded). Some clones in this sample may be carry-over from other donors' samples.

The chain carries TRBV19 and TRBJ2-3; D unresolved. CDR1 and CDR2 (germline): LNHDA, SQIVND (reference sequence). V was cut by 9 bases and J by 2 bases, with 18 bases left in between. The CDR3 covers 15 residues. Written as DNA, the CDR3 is TGTGCCAGCAGCCAGGACCCGCAGGCCACAGATACGCAGTATTTT. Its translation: CASSQDPQATDTQYF. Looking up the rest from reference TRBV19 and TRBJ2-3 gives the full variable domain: DGGITQSPKYLFRKEGQNVTLSCEQNLNHDAMYWYRQDPGQGLRLIYYSQIVNDFQKGDIAEGYSVSREKKESFPLTVTSAQKNPTAFYLCASSQDPQATDTQYFGPGTRLTVL.

The CDR3 is CSASGVKVPYEQYF. The CDR3 DNA follows: TGCAGTGCTAGCGGCGTTAAGGTCCCCTACGAGCAGTACTTC. The chain has TRBV20-1 and TRBJ2-7; D gene ambiguous. Germline CDR1 is DFQATT and CDR2 is SNEGSKA (reference sequence). V was cut by 3 bases and J by 2 bases, with 14 bases left in between. The CDR3 has 14 amino acids.

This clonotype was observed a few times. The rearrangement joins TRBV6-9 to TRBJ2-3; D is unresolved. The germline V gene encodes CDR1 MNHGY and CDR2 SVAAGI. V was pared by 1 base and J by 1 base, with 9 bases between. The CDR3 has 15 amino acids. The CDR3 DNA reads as TGTGCCAGCAGTTATTATCCGGATCGCACAGATACGCAGTATTTT. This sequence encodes CASSYYPDRTDTQYF.

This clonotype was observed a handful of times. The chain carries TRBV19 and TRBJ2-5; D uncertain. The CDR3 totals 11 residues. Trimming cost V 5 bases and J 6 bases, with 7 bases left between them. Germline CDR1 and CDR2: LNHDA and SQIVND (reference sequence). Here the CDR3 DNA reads TGTGCCAGTAGTTCCAGACAGACCCAGTACTTC. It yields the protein CASSSRQTQYF.

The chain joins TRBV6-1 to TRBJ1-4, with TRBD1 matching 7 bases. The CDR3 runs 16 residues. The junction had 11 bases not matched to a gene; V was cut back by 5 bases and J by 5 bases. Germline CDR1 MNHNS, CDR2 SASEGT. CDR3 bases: TGTGCCAGCAGTTCAAATCGACAGGGCTTCAATGAAAAACTGTTTTTT. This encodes CASSSNRQGFNEKLFF.

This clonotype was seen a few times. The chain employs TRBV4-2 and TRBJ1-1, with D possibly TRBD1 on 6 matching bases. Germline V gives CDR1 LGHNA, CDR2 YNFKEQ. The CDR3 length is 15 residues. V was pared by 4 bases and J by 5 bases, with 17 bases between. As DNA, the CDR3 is TGTGCCAGCAGCCGCGAACCAGGGGATATAACTGAAGCTTTCTTT. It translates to CASSREPGDITEAFF.

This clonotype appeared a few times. CDR3 region: CASRGEGGQPQHF. The CDR3 DNA follows: TGTGCCAGCCGGGGGGAGGGAGGACAGCCCCAGCATTTT. The chain couples TRBV6-6 to TRBJ1-5, with D perhaps matching TRBD1 (5 bases). V lost 8 bases to trimming and J lost 7 bases, with 15 bases between them. There are 13 residues in the CDR3. Germline V lookup: CDR1 MNHNY, CDR2 SVGAGI (reference sequence).

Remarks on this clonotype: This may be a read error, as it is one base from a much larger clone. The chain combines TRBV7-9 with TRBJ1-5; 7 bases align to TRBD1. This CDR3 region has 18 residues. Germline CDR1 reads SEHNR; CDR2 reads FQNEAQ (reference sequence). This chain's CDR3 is CASGLVPPTGPQPQPQHF. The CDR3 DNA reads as TGTGCCAGCGGCTTAGTTCCCCCGACAGGGCCCCAGCCTCAGCCCCAGCATTTT.

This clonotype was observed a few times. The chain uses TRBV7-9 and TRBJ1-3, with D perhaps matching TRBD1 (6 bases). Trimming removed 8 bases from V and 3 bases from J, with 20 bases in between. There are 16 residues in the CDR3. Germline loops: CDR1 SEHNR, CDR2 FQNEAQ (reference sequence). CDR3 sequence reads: CASPSEPWTVGNTIYF. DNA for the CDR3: TGTGCCAGCCCTTCCGAACCTTGGACAGTTGGAAACACCATATATTTT.

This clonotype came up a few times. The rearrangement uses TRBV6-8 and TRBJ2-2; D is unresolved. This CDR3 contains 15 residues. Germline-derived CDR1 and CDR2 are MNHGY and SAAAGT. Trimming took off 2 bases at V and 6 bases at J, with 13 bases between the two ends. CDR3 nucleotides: TGTGCCAGCAGTTACGAGCTGGCTGTTGCCGGGGAGCTGTTTTTT. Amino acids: CASSYELAVAGELFF.

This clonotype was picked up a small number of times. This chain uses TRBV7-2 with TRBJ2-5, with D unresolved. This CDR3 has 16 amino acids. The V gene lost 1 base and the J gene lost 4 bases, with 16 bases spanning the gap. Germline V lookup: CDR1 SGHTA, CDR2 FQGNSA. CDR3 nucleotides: TGTGCCAGCAGCTTAGGAGCTCCGGGCCGGACAGAGACCCAGTACTTC. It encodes CASSLGAPGRTETQYF.

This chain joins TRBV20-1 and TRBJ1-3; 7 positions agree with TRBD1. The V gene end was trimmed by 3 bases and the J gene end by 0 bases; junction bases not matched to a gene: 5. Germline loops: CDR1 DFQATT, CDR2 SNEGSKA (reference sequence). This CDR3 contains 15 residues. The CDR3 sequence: CSARGQPASGNTIYF. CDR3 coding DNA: TGCAGTGCTAGGGGACAGCCAGCCTCTGGAAACACCATATATTTT.

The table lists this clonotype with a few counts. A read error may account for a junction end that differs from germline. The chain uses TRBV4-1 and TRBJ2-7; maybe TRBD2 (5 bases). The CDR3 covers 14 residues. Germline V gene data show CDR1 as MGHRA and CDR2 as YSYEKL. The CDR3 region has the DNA TGTGCCAGCAGCCAAGATCTGGCTAGAGGGGAGCAGTACTTC. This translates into CASSQDLARGEQYF.

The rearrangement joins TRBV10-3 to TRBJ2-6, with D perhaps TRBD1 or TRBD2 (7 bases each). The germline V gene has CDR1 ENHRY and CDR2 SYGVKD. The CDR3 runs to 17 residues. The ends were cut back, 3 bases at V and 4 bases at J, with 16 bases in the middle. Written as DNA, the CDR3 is TGTGCCATCAGTGATGCAGGGGGGGTCTGGGGGGCCAACGTCCTGACTTTC. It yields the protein CAISDAGGVWGANVLTF.

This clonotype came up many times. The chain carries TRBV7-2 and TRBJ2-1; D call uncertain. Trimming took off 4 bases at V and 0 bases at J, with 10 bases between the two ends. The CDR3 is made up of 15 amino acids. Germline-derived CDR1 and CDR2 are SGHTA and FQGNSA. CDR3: CASSYSRHSYNEQFF. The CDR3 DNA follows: TGTGCCAGCAGCTACAGTAGGCACTCCTACAATGAGCAGTTCTTC.

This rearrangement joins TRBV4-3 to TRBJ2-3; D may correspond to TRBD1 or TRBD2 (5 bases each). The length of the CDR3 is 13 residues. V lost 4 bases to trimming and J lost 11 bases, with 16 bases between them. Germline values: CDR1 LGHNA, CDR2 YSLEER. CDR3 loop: CASSLSGPQVQYF. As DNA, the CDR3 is TGCGCCAGCAGCCTATCGGGGCCTCAAGTGCAGTATTTT.

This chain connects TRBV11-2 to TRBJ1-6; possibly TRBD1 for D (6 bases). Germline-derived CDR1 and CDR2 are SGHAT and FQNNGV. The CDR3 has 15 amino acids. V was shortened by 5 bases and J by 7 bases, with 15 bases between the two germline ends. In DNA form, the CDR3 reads TGTGCCAGCAGCGTTACAGGGCGTCAGAATTCACCCCTCCACTTT. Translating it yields CASSVTGRQNSPLHF. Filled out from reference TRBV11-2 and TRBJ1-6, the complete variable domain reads EAGVAQSPRYKIIEKRQSVAFWCNPISGHATLYWYQQILGQGPKLLIQFQNNGVVDDSQLPKDRFSAERLKGVDSTLKIQPAKLEDSAVYLCASSVTGRQNSPLHFGNGTRLTVT.

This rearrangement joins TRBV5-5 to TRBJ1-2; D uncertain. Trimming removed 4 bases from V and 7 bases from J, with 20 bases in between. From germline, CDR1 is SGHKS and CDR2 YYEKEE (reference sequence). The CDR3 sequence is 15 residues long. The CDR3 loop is CASSPGGFDLGGYTF. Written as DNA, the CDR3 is TGTGCCAGCAGCCCTGGCGGCTTCGATCTCGGTGGCTACACCTTC.

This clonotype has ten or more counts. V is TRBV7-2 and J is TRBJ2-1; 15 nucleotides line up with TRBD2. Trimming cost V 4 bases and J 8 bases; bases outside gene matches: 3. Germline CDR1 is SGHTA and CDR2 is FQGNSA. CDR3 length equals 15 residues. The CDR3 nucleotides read TGTGCCAGCAGCTCAGGACTAGCGGGAGGGGATGAGCAGTTCTTC. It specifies CASSSGLAGGDEQFF.